Listed below are T cell receptor beta chains from one sample, sequenced in a study of cytomegalovirus exposure and HLA in healthy donors. Here immunoSEQ multiplex PCR was the method, and the copy in TCRdb shows in-frame clones only, minus some. The sample contains around 150,000 clones, around 74% of which appear only once. The sample consisted of PBMCs. Receptor source: a woman aged 25 to 39 in good health and CMV-seronegative. The CDR3 runs from the conserved cysteine through the conserved F or W. A D gene is named only where the DNA matches it firmly. Expanded clones get a size class; other rows say once, few or many, or leave the size out.

TRBV25-1	.	.	TRBJ2-5	TGTGCCAGCAGCCAACCCCCTCAGGAGACCCAGTACTTC	CASSQPPQETQYF
TRBV5-1	.	few	TRBJ1-2	TGCGCCAGCGCCACTCGAGCCGACTATGGCTACACCTTC	CASATRADYGYTF
TRBV5-1	.	.	TRBJ2-2	TGCGCCAGCAGCTTGGCCTCAGGGAACACCGGGGAGCTGTTTTTT	CASSLASGNTGELFF
TRBV6-5	.	.	TRBJ1-4	TGTGCCAGCACCCGGACGGGAGAGGGAAAACTGTTTTTT	CASTRTGEGKLFF
TRBV15	TRBD2	.	TRBJ2-2	TGTGCCACCAGCAGAGGGGGAGCGGGGGGCGCGAACACCGGGGAGCTGTTTTTT	CATSRGGAGGANTGELFF
TRBV5-1	TRBD2	.	TRBJ2-3	TGCGCCAGCAGCTTGGCCCAGCGGGGGGGCACAGATACGCAGTATTTT	CASSLAQRGGTDTQYF
TRBV15	TRBD1	.	TRBJ1-4	TGTGCCACCAGCGGGGGACAGACCACAACTAATGAAAAACTGTTTTTT	CATSGGQTTTNEKLFF
TRBV2	TRBD1	.	TRBJ2-3	TGTGCCAGCAGTGAAGACACAGGGGGAGCAGATACGCAGTATTTT	CASSEDTGGADTQYF
TRBV30	.	.	TRBJ1-1	TGTGCCTCCCACATGTTCACTGAAGCTTTCTTT	CASHMFTEAFF
TRBV5-1	.	.	TRBJ1-1	TGCGCCAGCAGCCTGGTGGGGGGGAACACTGAAGCTTTCTTT	CASSLVGGNTEAFF
TRBV5-1	TRBD1	few	TRBJ1-4	TGCGCCAGCAGCTTTGGGACAGGGGGTGAAAAACTGTTTTTT	CASSFGTGGEKLFF
TRBV10-3	.	.	TRBJ1-1	TGTGCCATCAGTGAGTCAAGGGGGAACACTGAAGCTTTCTTT	CAISESRGNTEAFF
TRBV30	.	.	TRBJ2-7	TGTGCCTGGAGTGTAATGGGCACCTCAGCCTACGAGCAGTACTTC	CAWSVMGTSAYEQYF
TRBV30	.	few	TRBJ1-4	TGTGCCCGGGAGGGGGGGGCGGAAAAACTGTTTTTT	CAREGGAEKLFF
TRBV18	TRBD1	.	TRBJ2-5	TGTGCCAGCTCGCTTGGACAGGGTAATACACAAGAGACCCAGTACTTC	CASSLGQGNTQETQYF
TRBV2	.	.	TRBJ2-2	TGTGCCAGCAGATGGGACGGGGGCGGGAGCGGGGAGCTGTTTTTT	CASRWDGGGSGELFF
TRBV6-4	.	few	TRBJ2-3	TGTGCCAGCAGCCCCACCGTAAGCGCAGATACGCAGTATTTT	CASSPTVSADTQYF
TRBV2	.	.	TRBJ1-2	TGTGCCAGCAGTGAAGCGCCCGGAGGAAGCTATGGCTACACCTTC	CASSEAPGGSYGYTF
TRBV5-4	.	.	TRBJ2-3	TGTGCCAGCAGCTTGGTGGGTACCAGGGGCACAGATACGCAGTATTTT	CASSLVGTRGTDTQYF
TRBV27	.	.	TRBJ1-1	TGTGCCAGCAGTCAGGTTTTGAACACTGAAGCTTTCTTT	CASSQVLNTEAFF
TRBV9	TRBD1	few	TRBJ1-2	TGTGCCAGCAGCGTTTCCGGGACAGATATGGGCTACACCTTC	CASSVSGTDMGYTF
TRBV10-3	TRBD1	few	TRBJ1-4	TGTGCCATCAGTGCGGGACAGAATGAAAAACTGTTTTTT	CAISAGQNEKLFF
TRBV25-1	.	few	TRBJ1-2	TGTGCCAGCAGCTCCAGTGCCTACTATGGCTACACCTTC	CASSSSAYYGYTF
TRBV28	.	.	TRBJ2-7	TGTGCCAGCAGTAAGGGACTCGCCTACGAGCAGTACTTC	CASSKGLAYEQYF
TRBV18	.	once	TRBJ1-2	TGTGCCAGCTCACCGGGCCGCGATGGCTACACCTTC	CASSPGRDGYTF
TRBV9	TRBD2	.	TRBJ2-1	TGTGCCAGCAGCCCCCTACAGACTAGCGGGGGGTACAATGAGCAGTTCTTC	CASSPLQTSGGYNEQFF
TRBV18	.	.	TRBJ1-4	TGTGCCAGCTCACCGAGGAATGAAAAACTGTTTTTT	CASSPRNEKLFF
TRBV7-2	TRBD1	.	TRBJ2-5	TGTGCCAGCAGCCAACAGGGGGAAGAGACCCAGTACTTC	CASSQQGEETQYF
TRBV28	.	.	TRBJ1-2	TGTGCCAGCAGTTCCCTCGACACTGCTAAAAACTATGGCTACACCTTC	CASSSLDTAKNYGYTF
TRBV28	.	.	TRBJ2-5	TGTGCCAGCAGTTTCGCTCAGGCAATCCAAGAGACCCAGTACTTC	CASSFAQAIQETQYF
TRBV19	TRBD1	.	TRBJ1-5	TGTGCCAGTGAAGGTGGCCGGAATCAGGGGGGCAATCAGCCCCAGCATTTT	CASEGGRNQGGNQPQHF
TRBV1	.	.	TRBJ2-1	TGCACCAGCAGCCAAGACCATAGGACTAGCGGGGGTGATGAGCAGTTCTTC	CTSSQDHRTSGGDEQFF
TRBV19	.	.	TRBJ1-2	TGTGCCAGTATGGGGGGGCAGTCCCTCTATGGCTACACCTTC	CASMGGQSLYGYTF
TRBV5-1	TRBD1	.	TRBJ1-3	TGCGCCAGCAGCTTGTGGGAACAGGGGGGTCTCGGCTACTCTGGAAACACCATATATTTT	CASSLWEQGGLGYSGNTIYF
TRBV18	.	.	TRBJ2-5	TGTGCCAGCTCACGTCGGGTCCAAGAGACCCAGTACTTC	CASSRRVQETQYF
TRBV7-9	.	.	TRBJ1-1	TGTTCCAGCAGCTTAGGTGGAGGGAGTGAAGCTTTCTTT	CSSSLGGGSEAFF
TRBV7-9	.	few	TRBJ2-2	TGTGCCAGCAGTAGCGACCAAATTTCTACGAACACCGGGGAGCTGTTTTTT	CASSSDQISTNTGELFF
TRBV5-1	TRBD2	.	TRBJ2-3	TGCGCCAGCAACCTAGCGGGGGGGACAGATACGCAGTATTTT	CASNLAGGTDTQYF
TRBV4-2	TRBD2	.	TRBJ2-3	TGTGCCAGCAGCCAAGATCGCGGCGGGGGGTCAGATACGCAGTATTTT	CASSQDRGGGSDTQYF
TRBV5-6	TRBD1	few	TRBJ2-5	TGTGCCAGCAGCCCCGACAGGGAGGAGACCCAGTACTTC	CASSPDREETQYF
TRBV9	TRBD1	.	TRBJ1-4	TGTGCCAGCAGCGTCGGGATGCCTGGGACAGGGGGGCCAAAACTGTTTTTT	CASSVGMPGTGGPKLFF
TRBV5-6	.	.	TRBJ2-1	TGTGCCAGCAACCTATGGGGACTGCCCGGAGATGAGCAGTTCTTC	CASNLWGLPGDEQFF
TRBV28	.	.	TRBJ1-6	TGTGCCAGCAGTTTAGGTGGGGGCAATTCATCCCTCCACTTT	CASSLGGGNSSLHF
TRBV7-2	.	once	TRBJ1-5	TGTGCCAGCAGTCCACAGGGATGGCCCCAGCATTTT	CASSPQGWPQHF
TRBV19	TRBD1	.	TRBJ2-7	TGTGCCAGTAGTAACCCCGGACAGGGGAGCTACGAGCAGTACTTC	CASSNPGQGSYEQYF
TRBV7-8	TRBD1	.	TRBJ1-5	TGTGCCAGCAGCTCCGGGACAGCTGTAGGCAATCAGCCCCAGCATTTT	CASSSGTAVGNQPQHF
TRBV6-1	TRBD1	few	TRBJ2-7	TGTGCCAGCAGTGGCCGACTACCGGGACAGGGGATCTCCTACGAGCAGTACTTC	CASSGRLPGQGISYEQYF
TRBV9	.	.	TRBJ1-3	TGTGCCAGCAGCGTAACAGGGAGCTCTGGAAACACCATATATTTT	CASSVTGSSGNTIYF
TRBV4-1	.	.	TRBJ2-3	TGCGCCAGCAGCAGCCGGGTCACAGATACGCAGTATTTT	CASSSRVTDTQYF
TRBV2	TRBD1	.	TRBJ1-1	TGTGCCAGCAGTGAAGGACAGGGGTTTACTGAAGCTTTCTTT	CASSEGQGFTEAFF
TRBV12-5	.	.	TRBJ1-1	TGTGCTAGTGGTTTGGGACATTTGAACACTGAAGCTTTCTTT	CASGLGHLNTEAFF
TRBV7-6	.	.	TRBJ1-1	TGTGCCAGCAGCTTAAACAGGGTAGAGTACACTGAAGCTTTCTTT	CASSLNRVEYTEAFF
TRBV7-2	.	.	TRBJ2-7	TGTGCCGGCAGCACCCACAGGGTGTCGGACGAGCAGTACTTC	CAGSTHRVSDEQYF
TRBV12-5	.	few	TRBJ2-3	TGTGCTAGTGGTTGGGCCCCTTCTGATACGCAGTATTTT	CASGWAPSDTQYF
TRBV10-3	TRBD1	few	TRBJ2-3	TGTGCCATCAGTGAGTGGACAGGGGTCGATACGCAGTATTTT	CAISEWTGVDTQYF